This T cell receptor (beta chain) was documented in a study of T cell repertoires in cytomegalovirus infection. Study in general: Indications of both CMV infection and matching HLA type were provided by public TCR beta signatures.

The CDR3 loop spans 15 amino acids. Germline V CDR1 and CDR2: LGHNA, YNFKEQ. V was clipped by 7 bases and J by 2 bases, with 17 bases between them. Via MiXCR, TCRdb re-called the reads, giving one row per CDR3 protein. The data hold roughly 500,000 distinct CDR3 sequences, with about 15% observed a single time. Study-wide points: HLA-C-restricted CMV clonotypes gave the most frequent clonotype in two of eight donors. Frequencies of public TCR beta families were cumulated, and this identified carriers of CMV plus the relevant HLA.

This clonotype appeared many times. Its antigen is not known. V gene TRBV4-2 combines with J gene TRBJ1-1; TRBD1 is a possible D gene (6 bases). This clonotype was obtained from a human donor in good health (CMV status not recorded). Some clones in this sample may be carry-over from other donors' samples. Sequencing input: CD8+ T cells from PBMCs. CDR3 coding DNA: TGTGCCAGCACCCAGGGGAGGAGGGCAAACACTGAAGCTTTCTTT. Protein: CASTQGRRANTEAFF.